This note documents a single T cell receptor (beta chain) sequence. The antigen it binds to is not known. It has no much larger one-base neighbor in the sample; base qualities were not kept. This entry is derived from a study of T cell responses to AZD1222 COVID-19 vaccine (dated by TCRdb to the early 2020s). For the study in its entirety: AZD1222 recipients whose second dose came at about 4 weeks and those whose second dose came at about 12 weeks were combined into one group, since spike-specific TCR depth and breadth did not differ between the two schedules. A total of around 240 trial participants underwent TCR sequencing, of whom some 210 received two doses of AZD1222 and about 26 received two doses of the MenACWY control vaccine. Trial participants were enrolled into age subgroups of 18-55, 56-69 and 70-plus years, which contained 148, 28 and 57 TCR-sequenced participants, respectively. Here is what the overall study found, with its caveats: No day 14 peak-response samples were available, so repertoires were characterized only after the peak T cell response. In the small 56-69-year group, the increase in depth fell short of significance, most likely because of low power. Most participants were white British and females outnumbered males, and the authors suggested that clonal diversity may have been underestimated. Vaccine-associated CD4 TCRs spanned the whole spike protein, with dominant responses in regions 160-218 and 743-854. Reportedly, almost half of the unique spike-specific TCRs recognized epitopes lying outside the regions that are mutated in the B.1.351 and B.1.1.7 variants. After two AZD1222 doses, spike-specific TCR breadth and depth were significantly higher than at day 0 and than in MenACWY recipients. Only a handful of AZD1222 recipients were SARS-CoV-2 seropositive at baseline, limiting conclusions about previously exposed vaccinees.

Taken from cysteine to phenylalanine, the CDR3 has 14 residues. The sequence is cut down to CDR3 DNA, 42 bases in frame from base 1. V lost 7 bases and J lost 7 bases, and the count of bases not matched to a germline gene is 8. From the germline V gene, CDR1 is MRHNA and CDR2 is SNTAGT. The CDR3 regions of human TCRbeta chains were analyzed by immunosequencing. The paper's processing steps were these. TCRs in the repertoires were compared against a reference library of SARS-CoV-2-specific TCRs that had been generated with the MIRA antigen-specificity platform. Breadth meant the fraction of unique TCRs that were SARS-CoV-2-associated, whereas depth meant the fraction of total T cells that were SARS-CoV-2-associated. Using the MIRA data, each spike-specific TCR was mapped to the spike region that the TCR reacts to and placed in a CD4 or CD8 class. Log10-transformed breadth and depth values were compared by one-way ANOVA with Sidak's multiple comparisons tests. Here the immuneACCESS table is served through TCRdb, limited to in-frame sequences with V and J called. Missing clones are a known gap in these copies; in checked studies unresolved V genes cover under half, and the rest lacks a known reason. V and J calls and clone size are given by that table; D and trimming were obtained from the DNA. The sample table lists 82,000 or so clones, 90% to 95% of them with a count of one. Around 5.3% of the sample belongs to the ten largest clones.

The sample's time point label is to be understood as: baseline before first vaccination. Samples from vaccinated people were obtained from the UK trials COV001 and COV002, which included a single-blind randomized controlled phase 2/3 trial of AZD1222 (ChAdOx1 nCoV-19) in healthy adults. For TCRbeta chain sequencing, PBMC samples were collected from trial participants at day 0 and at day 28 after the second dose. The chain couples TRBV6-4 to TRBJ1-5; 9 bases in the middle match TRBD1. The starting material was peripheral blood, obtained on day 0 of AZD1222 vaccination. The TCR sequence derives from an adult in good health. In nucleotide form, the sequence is TGTGCCAGCACTACCGGGACAGGGAAACAGCCCCAGCATTTT. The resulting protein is CASTTGTGKQPQHF.